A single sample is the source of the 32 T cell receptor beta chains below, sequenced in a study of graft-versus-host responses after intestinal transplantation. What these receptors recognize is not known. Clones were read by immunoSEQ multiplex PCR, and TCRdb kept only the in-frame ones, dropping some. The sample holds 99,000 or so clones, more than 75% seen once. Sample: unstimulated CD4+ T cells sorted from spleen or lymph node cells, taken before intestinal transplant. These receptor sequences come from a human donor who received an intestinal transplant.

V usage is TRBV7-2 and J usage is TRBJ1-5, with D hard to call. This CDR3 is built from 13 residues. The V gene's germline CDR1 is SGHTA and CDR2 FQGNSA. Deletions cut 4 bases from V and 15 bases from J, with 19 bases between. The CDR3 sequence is CASSSSPTRGPHF. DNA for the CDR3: TGTGCCAGCAGCTCCTCACCTACACGGGGTCCGCATTTT.

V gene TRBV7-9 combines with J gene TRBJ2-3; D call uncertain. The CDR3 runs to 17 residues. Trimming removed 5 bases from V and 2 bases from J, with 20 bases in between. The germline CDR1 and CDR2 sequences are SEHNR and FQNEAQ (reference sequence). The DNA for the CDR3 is TGTGCCAGCAGCCCCCACCAACAGAGCAGAATCACAGATACGCAGTATTTT. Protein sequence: CASSPHQQSRITDTQYF. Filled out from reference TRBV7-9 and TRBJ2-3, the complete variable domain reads DTGVSQNPRHKITKRGQNVTFRCDPISEHNRLYWYRQTLGQGPEFLTYFQNEAQLEKSRLLSDRFSAERPKGSFSTLEIQRTEQGDSAMYLCASSPHQQSRITDTQYFGPGTRLTVL.

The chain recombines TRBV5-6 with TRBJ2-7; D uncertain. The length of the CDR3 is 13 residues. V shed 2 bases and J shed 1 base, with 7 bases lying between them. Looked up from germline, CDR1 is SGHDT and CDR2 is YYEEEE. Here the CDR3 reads CASSLGFSYEQYF. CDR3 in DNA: TGTGCCAGCAGCTTAGGGTTTTCCTACGAGCAGTACTTC.

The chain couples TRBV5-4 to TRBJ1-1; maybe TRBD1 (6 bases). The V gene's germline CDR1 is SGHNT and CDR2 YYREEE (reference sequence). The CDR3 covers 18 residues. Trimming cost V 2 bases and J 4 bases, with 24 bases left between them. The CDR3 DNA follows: TGTGCCAGCAGCTTTATTACACAGGGTGTTAGAGTGGGCACTGAAGCTTTCTTT. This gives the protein CASSFITQGVRVGTEAFF.

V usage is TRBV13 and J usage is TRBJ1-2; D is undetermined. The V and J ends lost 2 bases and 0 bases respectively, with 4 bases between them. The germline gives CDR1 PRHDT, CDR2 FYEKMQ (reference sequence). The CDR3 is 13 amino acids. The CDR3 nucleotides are TGTGCCAGCAGCTTATCATCTAACTATGGCTACACCTTC. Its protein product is CASSLSSNYGYTF.

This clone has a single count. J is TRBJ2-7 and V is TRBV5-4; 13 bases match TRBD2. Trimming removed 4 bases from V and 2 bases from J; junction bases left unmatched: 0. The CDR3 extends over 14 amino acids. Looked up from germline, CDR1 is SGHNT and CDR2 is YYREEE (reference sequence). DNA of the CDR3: TGTGCCAGCAGCACTAGCGGGAGGGCCTACGAGCAGTACTTC. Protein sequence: CASSTSGRAYEQYF.

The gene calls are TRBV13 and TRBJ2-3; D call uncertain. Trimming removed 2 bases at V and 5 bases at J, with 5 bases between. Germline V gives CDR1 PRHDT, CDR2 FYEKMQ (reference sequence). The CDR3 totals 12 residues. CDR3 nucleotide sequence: TGTGCCAGCAGCTTATCTGGAGATACGCAGTATTTT. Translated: CASSLSGDTQYF.

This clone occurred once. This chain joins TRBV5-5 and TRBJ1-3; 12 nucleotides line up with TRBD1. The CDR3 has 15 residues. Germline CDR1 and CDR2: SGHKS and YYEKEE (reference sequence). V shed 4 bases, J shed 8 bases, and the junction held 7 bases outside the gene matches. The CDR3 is CASSAPGQGAHTIYF. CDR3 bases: TGTGCCAGCAGCGCACCGGGACAGGGGGCCCACACCATATATTTT. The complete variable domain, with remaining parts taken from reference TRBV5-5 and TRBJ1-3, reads DAGVTQSPTHLIKTRGQQVTLRCSPISGHKSVSWYQQVLGQGPQFIFQYYEKEERGRGNFPDRFSARQFPNYSSELNVNALLLGDSALYLCASSAPGQGAHTIYFGEGSWLTVV.

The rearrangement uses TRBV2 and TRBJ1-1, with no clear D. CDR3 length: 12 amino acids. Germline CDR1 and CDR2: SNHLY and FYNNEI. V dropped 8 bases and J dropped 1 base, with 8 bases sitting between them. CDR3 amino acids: CASHDGNTEAFF. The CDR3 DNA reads TGTGCCAGCCACGACGGGAACACTGAAGCTTTCTTT.

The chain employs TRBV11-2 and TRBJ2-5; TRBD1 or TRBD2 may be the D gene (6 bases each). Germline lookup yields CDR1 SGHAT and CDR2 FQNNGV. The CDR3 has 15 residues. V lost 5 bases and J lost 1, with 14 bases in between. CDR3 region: CASSPTGGGQETQYF. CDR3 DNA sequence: TGTGCCAGCAGCCCAACTGGAGGGGGCCAAGAGACCCAGTACTTC.

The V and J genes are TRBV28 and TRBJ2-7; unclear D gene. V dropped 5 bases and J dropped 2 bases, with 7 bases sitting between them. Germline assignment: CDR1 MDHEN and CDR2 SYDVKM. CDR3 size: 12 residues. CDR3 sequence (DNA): TGTGCCAGCAGTCTTTACCCCTACGAGCAGTACTTC. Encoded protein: CASSLYPYEQYF.

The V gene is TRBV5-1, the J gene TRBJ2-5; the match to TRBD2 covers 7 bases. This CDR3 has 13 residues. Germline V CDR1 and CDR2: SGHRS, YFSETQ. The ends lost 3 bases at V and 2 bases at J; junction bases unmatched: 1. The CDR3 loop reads CASSWGGQETQYF. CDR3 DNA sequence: TGCGCCAGCAGCTGGGGGGGTCAAGAGACCCAGTACTTC. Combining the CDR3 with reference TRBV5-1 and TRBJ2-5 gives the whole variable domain KAGVTQTPRYLIKTRGQQVTLSCSPISGHRSVSWYQQTPGQGLQFLFEYFSETQRNKGNFPGRFSGRQFSNSRSEMNVSTLELGDSALYLCASSWGGQETQYFGPGTRLLVL.

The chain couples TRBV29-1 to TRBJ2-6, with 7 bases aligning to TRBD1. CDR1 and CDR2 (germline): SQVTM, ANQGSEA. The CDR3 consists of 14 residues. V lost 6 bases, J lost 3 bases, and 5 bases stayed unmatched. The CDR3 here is CSVADRVGANVLTF. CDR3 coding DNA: TGCAGCGTAGCTGACAGGGTTGGGGCCAACGTCCTGACTTTC.

The CDR3 is CASSEARGQGADTQYF. The CDR3 DNA reads TGTGCCAGCAGTGAAGCGAGGGGACAGGGTGCGGATACGCAGTATTTT. The chain is built from TRBV6-1 and TRBJ2-3; 9 nucleotides align to TRBD1. Germline V gives CDR1 MNHNS, CDR2 SASEGT. This CDR3 spans 16 amino acids. V dropped 0 bases and J dropped 6; count of bases not matched to a gene: 7.

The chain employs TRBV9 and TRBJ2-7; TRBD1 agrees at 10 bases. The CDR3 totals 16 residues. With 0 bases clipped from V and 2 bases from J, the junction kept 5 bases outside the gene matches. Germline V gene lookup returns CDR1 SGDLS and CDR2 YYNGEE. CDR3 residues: CASSVGTGQGPYEQYF. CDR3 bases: TGTGCCAGCAGCGTAGGAACGGGACAGGGGCCCTACGAGCAGTACTTC.

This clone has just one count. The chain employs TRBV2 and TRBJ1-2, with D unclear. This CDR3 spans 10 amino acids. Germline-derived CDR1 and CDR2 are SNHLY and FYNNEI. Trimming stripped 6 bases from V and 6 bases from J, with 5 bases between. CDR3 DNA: TGTGCCAGCAGATTGGATGGCTACACCTTC. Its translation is CASRLDGYTF.

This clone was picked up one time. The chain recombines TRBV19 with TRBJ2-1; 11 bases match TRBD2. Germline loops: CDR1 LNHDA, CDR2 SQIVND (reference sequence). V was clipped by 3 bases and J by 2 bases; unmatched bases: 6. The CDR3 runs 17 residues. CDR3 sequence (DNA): TGTGCCAGTAGTATTAAAATTAGCGGGAGGGCCTACAATGAGCAGTTCTTC. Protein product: CASSIKISGRAYNEQFF.

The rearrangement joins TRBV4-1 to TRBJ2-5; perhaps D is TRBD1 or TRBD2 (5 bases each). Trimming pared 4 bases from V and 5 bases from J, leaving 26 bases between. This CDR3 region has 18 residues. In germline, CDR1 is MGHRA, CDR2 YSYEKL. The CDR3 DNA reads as TGCGCCAGCAGCCGAGGTCGGGCCGGGACGAAGAATGGGGAGACCCAGTACTTC. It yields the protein CASSRGRAGTKNGETQYF.

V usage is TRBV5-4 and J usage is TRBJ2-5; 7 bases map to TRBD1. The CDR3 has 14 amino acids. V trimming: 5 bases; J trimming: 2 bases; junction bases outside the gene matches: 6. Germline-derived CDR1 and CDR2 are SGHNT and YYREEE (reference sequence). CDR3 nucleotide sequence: TGTGCCAGCAGATCCAGACAGGGACAAGAGACCCAGTACTTC. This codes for CASRSRQGQETQYF.

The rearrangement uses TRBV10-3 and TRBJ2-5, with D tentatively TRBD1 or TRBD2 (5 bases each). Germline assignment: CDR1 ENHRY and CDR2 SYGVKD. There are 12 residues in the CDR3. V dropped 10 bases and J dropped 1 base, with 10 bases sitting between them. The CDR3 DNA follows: TGTGCCACGACCGGGACCCAAGAGACCCAGTACTTC. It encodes CATTGTQETQYF.

The CDR3 here is CASSQETGGQVADTQYF. CDR3 DNA: TGTGCCAGCAGCCAAGAAACGGGGGGGCAGGTTGCAGATACGCAGTATTTT. The V gene is TRBV4-2, the J gene TRBJ2-3; 8 positions agree with TRBD2. This CDR3 comprises 17 residues. Germline CDR1 is LGHNA and CDR2 is YNFKEQ. Germline trimming cut 0 bases from V and 4 bases from J; bases unmatched to any gene: 9.

The CDR3 spells CASSLESGGSYEQYF. In nucleotides, the CDR3 is TGTGCCAGCAGCTTAGAGTCAGGGGGCTCCTACGAGCAGTACTTC. The J gene is TRBJ2-7, the V gene TRBV11-1; 7 positions agree with TRBD1. Trimming took 1 base from V and 0 from J; bases not matched to a gene: 3. This CDR3 spans 15 amino acids. CDR1 is SGHAT and CDR2 is FQDESV in the germline V gene (reference sequence). Variable domain in full (rest from reference TRBV11-1 and TRBJ2-7): EAEVAQSPRYKITEKSQAVAFWCDPISGHATLYWYRQILGQGPELLVQFQDESVVDDSQLPKDRFSAERLKGVDSTLKIQPAELGDSAMYLCASSLESGGSYEQYFGPGTRLTVT.

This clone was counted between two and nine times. The CDR3 loop reads CASSSIDSRRNSPLHF. CDR3 nucleotides: TGTGCCAGTAGCTCAATTGACAGCAGAAGAAATTCACCCCTCCACTTT. The chain carries TRBV19 and TRBJ1-6; D is perhaps TRBD1 (5 bases). The CDR3 spans 16 residues. Per the germline V gene, CDR1 is LNHDA and CDR2 is SQIVND (reference sequence). The V end was cut by 6 bases, the J end by 7 bases, with 19 bases between.

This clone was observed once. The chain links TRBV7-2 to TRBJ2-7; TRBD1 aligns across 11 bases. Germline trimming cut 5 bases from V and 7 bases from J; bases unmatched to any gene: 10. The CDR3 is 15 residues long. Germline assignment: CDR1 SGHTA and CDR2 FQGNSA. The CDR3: CASSQFGTGGGEQYF. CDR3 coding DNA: TGTGCCAGCAGCCAGTTTGGGACAGGGGGTGGGGAGCAGTACTTC.

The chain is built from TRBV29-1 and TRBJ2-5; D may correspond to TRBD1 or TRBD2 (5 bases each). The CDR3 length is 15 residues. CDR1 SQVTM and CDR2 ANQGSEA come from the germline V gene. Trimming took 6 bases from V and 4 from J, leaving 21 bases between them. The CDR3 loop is CSVSPGPLLRETQYF. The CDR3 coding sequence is TGCAGCGTATCCCCGGGACCGCTACTCCGAGAGACCCAGTACTTC.

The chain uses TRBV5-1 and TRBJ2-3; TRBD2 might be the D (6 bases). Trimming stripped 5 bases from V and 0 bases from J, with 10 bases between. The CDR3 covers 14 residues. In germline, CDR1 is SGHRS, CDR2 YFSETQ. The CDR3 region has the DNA TGCGCCAGCAGTACGGGACTCAGCACAGATACGCAGTATTTT. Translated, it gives CASSTGLSTDTQYF.

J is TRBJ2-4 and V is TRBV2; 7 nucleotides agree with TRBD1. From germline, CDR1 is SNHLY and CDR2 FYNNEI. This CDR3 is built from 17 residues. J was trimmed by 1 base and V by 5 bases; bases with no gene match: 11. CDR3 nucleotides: TGTGCCAGCAGTTTTATGGGAACAGGGGAGGCCAAAAACATTCAGTACTTC. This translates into CASSFMGTGEAKNIQYF. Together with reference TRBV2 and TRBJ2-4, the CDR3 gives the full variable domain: EPEVTQTPSHQVTQMGQEVILRCVPISNHLYFYWYRQILGQKVEFLVSFYNNEISEKSEIFDDQFSVERPDGSNFTLKIRSTKLEDSAMYFCASSFMGTGEAKNIQYFGAGTRLSVL.

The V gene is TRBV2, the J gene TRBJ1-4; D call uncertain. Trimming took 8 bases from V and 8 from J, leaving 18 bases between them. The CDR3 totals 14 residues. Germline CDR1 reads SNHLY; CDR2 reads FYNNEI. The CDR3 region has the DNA TGTGCCAGCGCCGTGGCCCCAGGCCCCGAAAAACTGTTTTTT. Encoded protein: CASAVAPGPEKLFF.

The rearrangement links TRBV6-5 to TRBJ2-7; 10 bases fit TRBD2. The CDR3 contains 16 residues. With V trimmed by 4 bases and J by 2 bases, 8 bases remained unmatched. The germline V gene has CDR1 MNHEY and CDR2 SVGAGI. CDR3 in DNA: TGTGCCAGCAGTTCCAGCGGGGGGGCCCTAACCTACGAGCAGTACTTC. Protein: CASSSSGGALTYEQYF.

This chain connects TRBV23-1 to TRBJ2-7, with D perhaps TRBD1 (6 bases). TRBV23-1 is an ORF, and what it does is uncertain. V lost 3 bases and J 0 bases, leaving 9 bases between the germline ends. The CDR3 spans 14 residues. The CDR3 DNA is TGCGCCAGCAGTCAGTCACAGGGCTCCTACGAGCAGTACTTC. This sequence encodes CASSQSQGSYEQYF.

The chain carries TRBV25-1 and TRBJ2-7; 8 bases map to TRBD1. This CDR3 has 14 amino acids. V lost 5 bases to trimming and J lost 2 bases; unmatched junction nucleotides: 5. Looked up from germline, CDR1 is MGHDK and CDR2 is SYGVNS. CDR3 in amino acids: CASSPRTGTYEQYF. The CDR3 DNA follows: TGTGCCAGCAGTCCCCGGACAGGGACCTACGAGCAGTACTTC.

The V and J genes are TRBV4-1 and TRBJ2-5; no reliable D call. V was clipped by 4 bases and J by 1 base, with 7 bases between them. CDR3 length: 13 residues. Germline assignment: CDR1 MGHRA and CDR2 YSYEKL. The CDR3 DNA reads TGCGCCAGCAGCCTCGGACCCCAAGAGACCCAGTACTTC. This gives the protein CASSLGPQETQYF.